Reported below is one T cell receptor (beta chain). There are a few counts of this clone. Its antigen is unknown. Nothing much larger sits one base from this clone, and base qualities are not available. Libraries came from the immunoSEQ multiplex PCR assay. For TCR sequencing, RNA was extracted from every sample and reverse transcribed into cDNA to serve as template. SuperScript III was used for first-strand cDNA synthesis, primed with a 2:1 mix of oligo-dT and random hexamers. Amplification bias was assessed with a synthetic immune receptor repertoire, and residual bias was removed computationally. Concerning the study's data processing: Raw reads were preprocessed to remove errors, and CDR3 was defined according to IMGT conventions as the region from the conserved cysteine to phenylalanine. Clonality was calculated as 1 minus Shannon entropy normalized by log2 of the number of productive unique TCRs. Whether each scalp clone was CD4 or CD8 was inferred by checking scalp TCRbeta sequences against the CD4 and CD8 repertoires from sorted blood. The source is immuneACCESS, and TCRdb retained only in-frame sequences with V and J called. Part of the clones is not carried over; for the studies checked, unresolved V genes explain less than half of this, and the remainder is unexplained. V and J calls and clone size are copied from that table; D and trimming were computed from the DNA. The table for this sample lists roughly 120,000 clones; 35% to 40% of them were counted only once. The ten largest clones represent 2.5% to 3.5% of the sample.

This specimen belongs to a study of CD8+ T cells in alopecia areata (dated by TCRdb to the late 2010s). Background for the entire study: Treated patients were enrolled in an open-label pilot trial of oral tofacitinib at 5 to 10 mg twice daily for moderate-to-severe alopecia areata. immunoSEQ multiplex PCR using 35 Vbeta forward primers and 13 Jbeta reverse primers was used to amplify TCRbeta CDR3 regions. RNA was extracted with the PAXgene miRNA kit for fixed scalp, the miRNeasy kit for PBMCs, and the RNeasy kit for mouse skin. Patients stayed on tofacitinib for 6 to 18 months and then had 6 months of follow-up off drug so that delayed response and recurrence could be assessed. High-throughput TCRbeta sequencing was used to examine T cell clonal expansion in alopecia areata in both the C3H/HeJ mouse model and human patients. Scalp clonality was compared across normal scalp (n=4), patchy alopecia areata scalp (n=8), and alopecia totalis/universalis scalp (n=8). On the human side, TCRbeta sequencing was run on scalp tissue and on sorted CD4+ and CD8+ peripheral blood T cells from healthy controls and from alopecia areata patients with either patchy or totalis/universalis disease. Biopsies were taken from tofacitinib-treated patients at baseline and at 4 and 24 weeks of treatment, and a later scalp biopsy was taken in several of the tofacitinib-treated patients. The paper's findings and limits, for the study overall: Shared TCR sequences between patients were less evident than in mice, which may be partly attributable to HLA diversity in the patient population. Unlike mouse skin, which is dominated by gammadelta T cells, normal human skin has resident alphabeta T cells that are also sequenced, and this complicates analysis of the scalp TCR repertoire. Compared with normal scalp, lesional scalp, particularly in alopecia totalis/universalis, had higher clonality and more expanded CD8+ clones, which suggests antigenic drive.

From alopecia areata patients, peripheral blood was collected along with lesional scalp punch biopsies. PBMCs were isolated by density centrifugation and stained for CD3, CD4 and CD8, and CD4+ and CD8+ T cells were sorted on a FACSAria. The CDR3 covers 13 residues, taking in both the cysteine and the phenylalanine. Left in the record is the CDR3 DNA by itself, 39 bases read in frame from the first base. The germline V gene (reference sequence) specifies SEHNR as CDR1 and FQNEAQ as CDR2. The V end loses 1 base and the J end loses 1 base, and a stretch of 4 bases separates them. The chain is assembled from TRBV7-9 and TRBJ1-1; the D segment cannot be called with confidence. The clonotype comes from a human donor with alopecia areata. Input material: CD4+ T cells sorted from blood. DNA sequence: TGTGCCAGCAGCTTAGTGGGGAACACTGAAGCTTTCTTT. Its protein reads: CASSLVGNTEAFF. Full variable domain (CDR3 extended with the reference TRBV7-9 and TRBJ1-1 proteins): DTGVSQNPRHKITKRGQNVTFRCDPISEHNRLYWYRQTLGQGPEFLTYFQNEAQLEKSRLLSDRFSAERPKGSFSTLEIQRTEQGDSAMYLCASSLVGNTEAFFGQGTRLTVV.